Shown below are 20 T cell receptor beta chains from a single sample sequenced in a study of regulatory T cells in long-lasting Graves disease. Sequencing libraries for TCR beta were prepared with iRepertoire HTBI primers and Arm-PCR of CDR3 regions. TCRdb processed the multiplex PCR reads anew with MiXCR; each CDR3 protein has one entry. The data contain about 430,000 distinct CDR3 sequences, 15% of them seen just once; the ten biggest clones take up roughly 8%. Regarding time point: newly diagnosed GD, antithyroid drugs for less than 3 months. PBMC-extracted RNA yielded the TCR library. These data were also reused for a study on T cells in Graves' hyperthyroidism and ophthalmopathy.

The sample consisted of peripheral blood mononuclear cells (PBMCs), taken at new diagnosis, from a patient treated with antithyroid drugs. The origin of the receptors is a woman aged 40 to 50 with Graves disease.

This clonotype was observed a few times. The rearrangement links TRBV15 to TRBJ1-2; the D is unclear. CDR1 is LNHNV and CDR2 is YYDKDF in the germline V gene (reference sequence). This CDR3 is built from 13 residues. Trimming cost V 3 bases and J 4 bases, with 9 bases left between them. The CDR3 reads CATSSQRSYGYTF. CDR3 sequence (DNA): TGTGCCACCAGCAGCCAGCGGTCCTATGGCTACACCTTC.

Ten or more counts support this clonotype. This rearrangement joins TRBV12-3 or TRBV12-4 to TRBJ2-4; 11 nucleotides match TRBD1. V lost 3 bases and J lost 1; bases outside the gene matches: 2. The CDR3 consists of 16 residues. CDR3 DNA sequence: TGTGCCAGCAGTTTGGGACAGGGGGATGCCAAAAACATTCAGTACTTC. This translates into CASSLGQGDAKNIQYF.

This clonotype was counted ten times or more. This sequence joins TRBV2 and TRBJ2-3; TRBD2 might be the D (6 bases). There are 16 residues in the CDR3. V was shortened by 7 bases and J by 4 bases, with 21 bases between the two germline ends. Germline V gene lookup returns CDR1 SNHLY and CDR2 FYNNEI. This CDR3 reads CASTKGRFGRPDTQYF. CDR3 DNA: TGTGCCAGCACCAAAGGGCGTTTCGGGAGACCAGATACGCAGTATTTT.

This clonotype appeared many times. V usage is TRBV11-2 and J usage is TRBJ2-7, with 7 bases that match TRBD1. Looked up from germline, CDR1 is SGHAT and CDR2 is FQNNGV. The CDR3 spans 14 residues. V lost 4 bases, J lost 5 bases, and 8 bases stayed unmatched. CDR3 nucleotides: TGTGCCAGCAGCTCGAGGCTCCAGGGGGACGAGCAGTACTTC. Its translation is CASSSRLQGDEQYF.

The CDR3 here is CATSREWYKPSGANVLTF. Written as DNA, the CDR3 is TGTGCCACCAGCAGAGAGTGGTATAAGCCCTCTGGGGCCAACGTCCTGACTTTC. The J gene is TRBJ2-6, the V gene TRBV15, with D uncertain. In germline, CDR1 is LNHNV, CDR2 YYDKDF (reference sequence). The CDR3 runs to 18 residues. Between the trimmed V and J ends, which lost 0 bases and 0 bases, there was a span of 12 bases.

This clonotype appeared many times. The chain has TRBV2 and TRBJ1-3, with D unclear. Trimming left V 4 bases short and J 0 bases short, with 7 bases between. Germline CDR1 is SNHLY and CDR2 is FYNNEI. The CDR3 consists of 14 residues. The chain's CDR3 is CASSAERSGNTIYF. CDR3 DNA sequence: TGTGCCAGCAGTGCAGAACGCTCTGGAAACACCATATATTTT.

In the case of this clonotype: A much bigger clone sits one base away, suggesting this may be a read error. The rearrangement links TRBV3-1 to TRBJ2-3; a weak D match, TRBD2 (5 bases). V was cut by 2 bases and J by 1 base, with 10 bases left in between. The CDR3 runs to 15 residues. Germline CDR1 is LGHDT and CDR2 is YNNKEL (reference sequence). The CDR3 is CASSQREGRTDTQYF. Written as DNA, the CDR3 is TGTGCCAGCAGCCAACGGGAAGGCCGCACAGATACGCAGTATTTT.

Ten or more counts support this clonotype. V usage is TRBV28 and J usage is TRBJ2-7; no definite D call. This CDR3 has 14 residues. Germline V gene data show CDR1 as MDHEN and CDR2 as SYDVKM. V lost 2 bases to trimming and J lost 2 bases, with 10 bases between them. The CDR3 bases are TGTGCCAGCAGTTTAATCGGGCTTACCTACGAGCAGTACTTC. It specifies CASSLIGLTYEQYF.

This clonotype occurred once. DNA of the CDR3: TGTGCCAGCAGTGCACTGACAGGAGGCATCTACGAGCAGTACTTC. This encodes CASSALTGGIYEQYF. V and J are TRBV28 and TRBJ2-7; D perhaps matches TRBD1 (6 bases). CDR3 length equals 15 residues. V was shortened by 5 bases and J by 3 bases, with 17 bases between the two germline ends. The germline V gene encodes CDR1 MDHEN and CDR2 SYDVKM. The variable domain in full, completed from reference TRBV28 and TRBJ2-7, reads DVKVTQSSRYLVKRTGEKVFLECVQDMDHENMFWYRQDPGLGLRLIYFSYDVKMKEKGDIPEGYSVSREKKERFSLILESASTNQTSMYLCASSALTGGIYEQYFGPGTRLTVT.

This clonotype showed up many times. The V gene is TRBV7-6, the J gene TRBJ1-5; 11 bases are a match to TRBD1. The CDR3 extends over 16 amino acids. After removal of 5 bases from V and 8 bases from J, the junction contained 11 bases not matched to a gene. The germline V gene encodes CDR1 SGHVS and CDR2 FNYEAQ. DNA of the CDR3: TGTGCCAGCAGCGGCCGGACAGGGGGCTGGAGCGAGCCCCAGCATTTT. Translated: CASSGRTGGWSEPQHF.

The chain uses TRBV20-1 and TRBJ2-1; TRBD2 agrees at 10 bases. V shed 4 bases and J 5 bases; nucleotides not matched to a gene: 5. The CDR3 sequence is 14 residues long. CDR1 DFQATT and CDR2 SNEGSKA come from the germline V gene (reference sequence). The CDR3 reads CSATGLADNNEQFF. CDR3 coding DNA: TGCAGTGCTACAGGACTAGCGGACAACAATGAGCAGTTCTTC.

This clonotype was recorded at least ten times. This chain joins TRBV14 and TRBJ2-1; perhaps TRBD2 as D (6 bases). The CDR3 spans 14 residues. With 2 bases removed from V and 3 bases from J, the gap between germline ends came to 8 bases. Germline CDR1 and CDR2: SGHDN and FVKESK. The CDR3 DNA follows: TGTGCCAGCAGCCAATTCGGGAGCTACAATGAGCAGTTCTTC. Translating it yields CASSQFGSYNEQFF.

This clonotype was recorded many times. This chain's CDR3 is CASSLATGISYGYTF. The CDR3 bases are TGTGCCAGCAGTTTAGCGACAGGGATTAGCTATGGCTACACCTTC. V usage is TRBV12-3 or TRBV12-4 and J usage is TRBJ1-2, with TRBD1 matching 7 bases. The CDR3 has 15 residues. The ends lost 0 bases at V and 4 bases at J; junction bases unmatched: 5.

This clonotype was counted ten times or more. This sequence joins TRBV3-1 and TRBJ1-1, with 10 bases fitting TRBD1. J lost 11 bases, V lost 1 base, and 10 bases had no gene match. The CDR3 has 15 amino acids. The germline gives CDR1 LGHDT, CDR2 YNNKEL (reference sequence). CDR3 sequence: CASSQGPTGGSAAFF. The CDR3 DNA reads as TGTGCCAGCAGCCAAGGCCCGACAGGGGGCTCGGCGGCTTTCTTT.

The chain combines TRBV29-1 with TRBJ2-1; tentatively, D is TRBD2 (6 bases). CDR1 is SQVTM, CDR2 ANQGSEA, per germline. The CDR3 is 14 amino acids. Trimming took off 7 bases at V and 4 bases at J, with 17 bases between the two ends. The CDR3 loop is CSAEPGEYYNEQFF. DNA of the CDR3: TGCAGCGCCGAACCGGGGGAATATTACAATGAGCAGTTCTTC.

The sample holds many counts of this clonotype. J is TRBJ2-1 and V is TRBV12-5; TRBD1 might be the D (5 bases). This CDR3 region has 17 residues. Trimming shortened V by 0 bases and J by 5 bases, and 17 bases separated the two germline ends. From germline, CDR1 is LGHNT and CDR2 FRNRAP. The DNA for the CDR3 is TGTGCTAGTGGTTTGGTACTGCCAGGGAAAAGGGACAATGAGCAGTTCTTC. It translates to CASGLVLPGKRDNEQFF.

This clonotype was recorded at least ten times. A junction boundary mismatches the germline segment, possibly from a read error. The rearrangement uses TRBV5-5 and TRBJ2-3, with D possibly being TRBD1 (5 bases). Per germline, CDR1 SGHKS and CDR2 YYEKEE (reference sequence). This CDR3 spans 15 amino acids. CDR3 sequence: CASSLGDSYTDTQYF. Here the CDR3 DNA reads TGCGCCAGCAGCTTGGGTGACAGTTACACAGATACGCAGTATTTT.

This clonotype was seen repeatedly, ten times or more. The chain is built from TRBV20-1 and TRBJ2-1; TRBD1 aligns across 7 bases. J gave up 2 bases and V 6 bases, and 7 bases lay outside the gene matches. Germline V CDR1 and CDR2: DFQATT, SNEGSKA (reference sequence). The CDR3 has 14 residues. The CDR3 spells CSASGDSAYNEQFF. For the CDR3, the DNA is TGCAGTGCCTCCGGGGACAGCGCCTACAATGAGCAGTTCTTC.

A word on this clonotype: A much larger clone differs from this one at a single base, so this may be a read error. V gene TRBV9 combines with J gene TRBJ2-1; the D gene is possibly TRBD1 (5 bases). The CDR3 contains 16 residues. CDR1 and CDR2 (germline): SGDLS, YYNGEE. V shed 0 bases and J shed 4 bases, with 14 bases lying between them. This CDR3 is CASSVGGYIGYNEQFF. The CDR3 DNA is TGTGCCAGCAGCGTAGGGGGCTACATCGGATACAATGAGCAGTTCTTC.

Only a few counts were recorded for this clonotype. The chain employs TRBV7-3 and TRBJ2-2; D gene unclear. V shed 5 bases and J shed 6 bases, with 7 bases lying between them. CDR1 is SGHTA and CDR2 is FQGTGA in the germline V gene. The CDR3 covers 12 residues. The CDR3 loop is CASSGPSGELFF. The CDR3, as DNA: TGTGCCAGCAGCGGGCCGTCCGGGGAGCTGTTTTTT.